This paragraph reports one TCR beta chain. What it binds is not known. The sample comes from a study of cytomegalovirus exposure and HLA in healthy donors. Whole-study context: The approximately 670 first-cohort repertoires and the 130 or so validation repertoires shared the same platform, a later analysis reported. Study-level points and caveats: Subsequent analysis found a tendency for first-cohort TCR clusters to co-occur within the 95 to 150 validation repertoires. The study found most TCR sequences rare, yet found some public TCRs in many donors.

Trimming took 3 bases from V and 0 from J, leaving 15 bases between them. This CDR3 region has 17 residues. Germline V CDR1 and CDR2: MDHEN, SYDVKM. Libraries were prepared by immunoSEQ multiplex PCR; TCRdb keeps only in-frame clonotypes and omits some of them. The sample carries about 120,000 clones, about 88% recorded once. V is TRBV28 and J is TRBJ1-5; D gene unclear. The source material was PBMCs. The receptor was isolated from a young woman in good health and CMV-seronegative. The CDR3 protein is CASSFFAGINSNQPQHF. The CDR3 region has the DNA TGTGCCAGCAGTTTTTTTGCGGGGATTAATAGCAATCAGCCCCAGCATTTT.